A single sample is the source of the 32 T cell receptor beta chains below, sequenced in a study of cytomegalovirus exposure and HLA in healthy donors. Sequenced by immunoSEQ multiplex PCR; TCRdb stores in-frame clones only, minus some. Of 200,000 to 300,000 clones listed, about nine tenths are singletons. Sequencing was done on a sample of PBMCs. The source is a woman aged 25 to 39 in good health and CMV-seronegative.

Only a few counts were recorded for this clone. The J gene is TRBJ2-3, the V gene TRBV19, with D tentatively TRBD1 or TRBD2 (5 bases each). The V gene's germline CDR1 is LNHDA and CDR2 SQIVND (reference sequence). Trimming left V 6 bases short and J 0 bases short, with 19 bases between. The CDR3 covers 17 residues. The CDR3 nucleotides are TGTGCCAGTAGGTTGGGCAGGGCTCGGGGAAGCACAGATACGCAGTATTTT. Translated: CASRLGRARGSTDTQYF.

The rearrangement uses TRBV5-6 and TRBJ2-7; D unresolved. The CDR3 covers 14 residues. Looked up from germline, CDR1 is SGHDT and CDR2 is YYEEEE. Trimming took off 1 base at V and 4 bases at J, with 12 bases between the two ends. CDR3 protein: CASSLRANRYEQYF. CDR3 nucleotides: TGTGCCAGCAGCTTGAGGGCGAATCGTTACGAGCAGTACTTC.

The chain employs TRBV2 and TRBJ1-1; TRBD1 might be the D (6 bases). V was clipped by 5 bases and J by 1 base, with 11 bases between them. CDR3 size: 14 residues. CDR1 is SNHLY and CDR2 is FYNNEI in the germline V gene. CDR3 loop: CASSIDRRNTEAFF. In DNA, the CDR3 is TGTGCCAGCAGTATAGACAGGAGGAACACTGAAGCTTTCTTT.

This chain links TRBV7-2 with TRBJ2-7; D is perhaps TRBD1 (5 bases). Trimming cost V 1 base and J 7 bases, with 14 bases left between them. Per the germline V gene, CDR1 is SGHTA and CDR2 is FQGNSA. The CDR3 covers 14 residues. CDR3 amino acids: CASSLGTSIGEQYF. The DNA for the CDR3 is TGTGCCAGCAGCTTAGGGACATCCATTGGTGAGCAGTACTTC.

The V call is TRBV27, the J call TRBJ2-1; D possibly uses TRBD1 or TRBD2 (5 bases each). The CDR3 is 13 residues long. In germline, CDR1 is MNHEY, CDR2 SMNVEV (reference sequence). V was trimmed by 3 bases and J by 9 bases, leaving 12 bases between them. The CDR3: CASSFMGVGEQFF. The DNA for the CDR3 is TGTGCCAGCAGTTTTATGGGGGTCGGTGAGCAGTTCTTC.

CDR3 nucleotides: TGCGCCAGCAGCTTGTCAGGGGCGCTTACCCAGCCCCAGCATTTT. This gives the protein CASSLSGALTQPQHF. V usage is TRBV5-1 and J usage is TRBJ1-5; TRBD1 is a possible D gene (6 bases). This CDR3 region has 15 residues. V was cut by 1 base and J by 7 bases, with 15 bases left in between. Germline V gives CDR1 SGHRS, CDR2 YFSETQ.

This chain joins TRBV19 and TRBJ1-1; 8 bases map to TRBD1. Germline CDR1 LNHDA, CDR2 SQIVND (reference sequence). This CDR3 spans 13 amino acids. The V gene end was trimmed by 0 bases and the J gene end by 11 bases; junction bases not matched to a gene: 5. CDR3 bases: TGTGCCAGTAGTATAGAGGCGGACAGGGTGGCTTTCTTT. Amino acid sequence: CASSIEADRVAFF.

In its sample, this clone was seen a few times. CDR3 in amino acids: CASSSGLPDYEQYF. The CDR3 bases are TGTGCCAGCTCATCGGGACTCCCCGACTACGAGCAGTACTTC. The chain couples TRBV18 to TRBJ2-7, with TRBD2 as a possible D gene (6 bases). This CDR3 has 14 amino acids. CDR1 is KGHSH and CDR2 is LQKENI in the germline V gene. Trimming pared 5 bases from V and 3 bases from J, leaving 14 bases between.

This rearrangement joins TRBV27 to TRBJ2-1, with 14 nucleotides matching TRBD2. The CDR3 has 16 residues. Germline CDR1 is MNHEY and CDR2 is SMNVEV (reference sequence). The trim removed 5 bases at V and 4 bases at J, leaving 4 bases unmatched. CDR3 sequence (DNA): TGTGCCAGCAGTAAGACTAGCGGGAGGGAATACAATGAGCAGTTCTTC. It encodes CASSKTSGREYNEQFF.

The rearrangement uses TRBV7-8 and TRBJ2-3; 10 bases align to TRBD2. This CDR3 is built from 19 residues. Trimming cost V 1 base and J 6 bases; bases outside gene matches: 16. The germline V gene encodes CDR1 SGHVS and CDR2 FQNEAQ. The CDR3: CASSLEPGTSAPLGDTQYF. The CDR3 DNA sequence: TGTGCCAGCAGCTTAGAACCCGGGACTAGCGCCCCACTGGGGGATACGCAGTATTTT.

This sequence joins TRBV7-3 and TRBJ2-5; possible D gene TRBD1, 6 bases. V dropped 2 bases and J dropped 1 base, with 8 bases sitting between them. The CDR3 consists of 14 residues. Germline-derived CDR1 and CDR2 are SGHTA and FQGTGA. The CDR3 nucleotides are TGTGCCAGCAGCTTAGGACAGATCCAAGAGACCCAGTACTTC. Translated, it gives CASSLGQIQETQYF. The full variable domain, completed using reference TRBV7-3 and TRBJ2-5, is GAGVSQTPSNKVTEKGKYVELRCDPISGHTALYWYRQSLGQGPEFLIYFQGTGAADDSGLPNDRFFAVRPEGSVSTLKIQRTERGDSAVYLCASSLGQIQETQYFGPGTRLLVL.

The CDR3 sequence: CASSRDRGTGELFF. The DNA of the CDR3 is TGCGCCAGCAGCCGGGACAGAGGGACCGGGGAGCTGTTTTTT. The rearrangement joins TRBV4-3 to TRBJ2-2; 7 nucleotides line up with TRBD1. V dropped 4 bases and J dropped 5; count of bases not matched to a gene: 4. This CDR3 comprises 14 residues. Germline V lookup: CDR1 LGHNA, CDR2 YSLEER.

The CDR3 sequence is CASSDQDLGTEAFF. The CDR3 nucleotides are TGTGCCAGCAGTGACCAGGATCTCGGCACTGAAGCTTTCTTT. The V and J genes are TRBV6-1 and TRBJ1-1; D gene uncertain. Trimming pared 3 bases from V and 4 bases from J, leaving 12 bases between. The germline V gene encodes CDR1 MNHNS and CDR2 SASEGT. The CDR3 consists of 14 residues.

The chain uses TRBV19 and TRBJ1-2; D is ambiguous. Trimming removed 11 bases from V and 0 bases from J, with 10 bases in between. CDR1 is LNHDA, CDR2 SQIVND, per germline (reference sequence). CDR3 length: 12 residues. CDR3 sequence: CAAGHANYGYTF. CDR3 in DNA: TGTGCCGCGGGCCACGCTAACTATGGCTACACCTTC.

This clone occurred once. This chain connects TRBV25-1 to TRBJ2-7, with D unresolved. This CDR3 comprises 13 residues. The germline V and J ends were trimmed by 8 bases and 1 base, with 12 bases remaining between them. Germline V gene sequence: CDR1 MGHDK, CDR2 SYGVNS. Written as DNA, the CDR3 is TGTGCCAGCTCATCCATTTTTTCCTACGAGCAGTACTTC. This sequence encodes CASSSIFSYEQYF.

The chain carries TRBV4-3 and TRBJ2-7, with 7 bases identical to TRBD2. This CDR3 region has 15 residues. From germline, CDR1 is LGHNA and CDR2 YSLEER. The junction had 9 bases not matched to a gene; V was cut back by 5 bases and J by 2 bases. The CDR3 DNA reads as TGCGCCAGCAGCTCGAGCGGGATAGGACCCTACGAGCAGTACTTC. Translation gives CASSSSGIGPYEQYF.

The chain links TRBV18 to TRBJ1-2; D may be TRBD1 (6 bases). The CDR3 extends over 14 amino acids. V shed 0 bases and J shed 6 bases, with 11 bases lying between them. From germline, CDR1 is KGHSH and CDR2 LQKENI. CDR3 loop: CASSPPGAGHGYTF. The CDR3 bases are TGTGCCAGCTCACCACCGGGGGCAGGGCATGGCTACACCTTC.

V gene TRBV25-1 combines with J gene TRBJ2-3; 8 bases map to TRBD2. Per the germline V gene, CDR1 is MGHDK and CDR2 is SYGVNS. V was pared by 3 bases and J by 4 bases, with 9 bases of the junction left unmatched. CDR3 length: 16 amino acids. The CDR3 sequence is CASSEGSAGVADTQYF. In DNA, the CDR3 is TGTGCCAGCAGTGAGGGGTCAGCGGGAGTAGCAGATACGCAGTATTTT.

This CDR3 is CASSQSLWANYGYTF. The CDR3 coding sequence is TGCGCCAGCAGCCAATCCCTCTGGGCTAACTATGGCTACACCTTC. The chain has TRBV4-1 and TRBJ1-2; no reliable D call. Germline CDR1 is MGHRA and CDR2 is YSYEKL. The CDR3 is 15 residues long. The V gene lost 2 bases and the J gene lost 0 bases, with 10 bases spanning the gap.

The CDR3 spells CASSRGTSGSIDEQFF. Written as DNA, the CDR3 is TGTGCCAGCAGTCGAGGGACTAGCGGGAGTATCGATGAGCAGTTCTTC. The chain has TRBV27 and TRBJ2-1; 14 nucleotides align to TRBD2. CDR1 and CDR2 (germline): MNHEY, SMNVEV (reference sequence). CDR3 size: 16 residues. V was clipped by 5 bases and J by 8 bases; unmatched bases: 8.

The V gene is TRBV7-9, the J gene TRBJ2-7, with TRBD1 identical over 7 bases. The CDR3 sequence is 14 residues long. Germline CDR1 reads SEHNR; CDR2 reads FQNEAQ (reference sequence). V was pared by 3 bases and J by 3 bases, with 5 bases of the junction left unmatched. This CDR3 is CASSFGPGGYEQYF. The CDR3 nucleotides read TGTGCCAGCAGCTTTGGGCCAGGGGGCTACGAGCAGTACTTC.

The CDR3 is CASSHGEKLFF. The CDR3 DNA reads as TGTGCCAGCAGCCATGGGGAAAAACTGTTTTTT. The V and J genes are TRBV5-6 and TRBJ1-4; D unresolved. The CDR3 length is 11 residues. The germline V gene has CDR1 SGHDT and CDR2 YYEEEE. The germline V and J ends were trimmed by 4 bases and 8 bases, with 6 bases remaining between them.

V is TRBV11-2 and J is TRBJ1-5, with no clear D. The CDR3 consists of 13 residues. The germline V gene encodes CDR1 SGHAT and CDR2 FQNNGV. V lost 1 base to trimming and J lost 6 bases, with 7 bases between them. The DNA for the CDR3 is TGTGCCAGCAGCTTAGGCCTCGGTCAGCCCCAGCATTTT. It codes for CASSLGLGQPQHF.

This chain joins TRBV18 and TRBJ2-2; either TRBD1 or TRBD2 may supply D (5 bases each). Germline CDR1 is KGHSH and CDR2 is LQKENI. V gave up 1 base and J gave up 6 bases, with 12 bases separating them. The CDR3 covers 15 residues. The CDR3 DNA is TGTGCCAGCTCACCACAGGGGACGACGGCCGGGGAGCTGTTTTTT. Protein: CASSPQGTTAGELFF. Combining the CDR3 with reference TRBV18 and TRBJ2-2 gives the whole variable domain NAGVMQNPRHLVRRRGQEARLRCSPMKGHSHVYWYRQLPEEGLKFMVYLQKENIIDESGMPKERFSAEFPKEGPSILRIQQVVRGDSAAYFCASSPQGTTAGELFFGEGSRLTVL.

The chain joins TRBV5-1 to TRBJ1-1, with D possibly being TRBD1 (5 bases). The CDR3 sequence is 14 residues long. The V end was cut by 3 bases, the J end by 6 bases, with 15 bases between. In germline, CDR1 is SGHRS, CDR2 YFSETQ. CDR3 amino acids: CASSYTGTGAEAFF. The CDR3 DNA sequence: TGCGCCAGCAGCTACACCGGGACGGGGGCTGAAGCTTTCTTT.

V is TRBV29-1 and J is TRBJ2-7, with D uncertain. CDR3 size: 16 residues. Deletions cut 0 bases from V and 6 bases from J, with 21 bases between. Germline V lookup: CDR1 SQVTM, CDR2 ANQGSEA. The CDR3 region is CSVEEVWGPSQGEQYF. CDR3 sequence (DNA): TGCAGCGTTGAAGAGGTCTGGGGTCCTTCTCAAGGCGAGCAGTACTTC.

This clone came up once. The V gene is TRBV6-5, the J gene TRBJ2-5, with no clear D. The ends were cut back, 0 bases at V and 3 bases at J, with 8 bases in the middle. CDR1 MNHEY and CDR2 SVGAGI come from the germline V gene. The CDR3 sequence is 14 residues long. The CDR3 DNA sequence: TGTGCCAGCAGTTACTCGACCTGGGAAGAGACCCAGTACTTC. Residues: CASSYSTWEETQYF.

This clone showed up just a few times. V is TRBV19 and J is TRBJ2-1, with D perhaps being TRBD1 or TRBD2 (5 bases each). The germline gives CDR1 LNHDA, CDR2 SQIVND (reference sequence). The CDR3 length is 16 residues. Trimming pared 3 bases from V and 8 bases from J, leaving 20 bases between. CDR3 bases: TGTGCCAGTAGTATCGCCAACCGGGGCCGGGGCGATGAGCAGTTCTTC. It encodes CASSIANRGRGDEQFF.

The chain combines TRBV7-2 with TRBJ1-5; 7 nucleotides line up with TRBD1. The V gene end was trimmed by 4 bases and the J gene end by 7 bases; junction bases not matched to a gene: 7. Per germline, CDR1 SGHTA and CDR2 FQGNSA. The CDR3 contains 14 residues. The CDR3 nucleotides read TGTGCCAGCAGCTCTAGGGGGCTAGGACAGCCCCAGCATTTT. Translated: CASSSRGLGQPQHF.

Notes on this clone: At one end the junction does not follow the germline gene, possibly because of a read error. The CDR3 region has the DNA TGTGCCAGCAGCCCTGCGGGGGCTAGCGGGAGCCTCTTC. Encoded protein: CASSPAGASGSLF. The gene calls are TRBV7-2 and TRBJ2-1; 10 positions match TRBD2. The CDR3 length is 13 residues. The germline V gene has CDR1 SGHTA and CDR2 FQGNSA.

J is TRBJ2-7 and V is TRBV7-9, with 9 bases identical to TRBD2. The ends lost 4 bases at V and 0 bases at J; junction bases unmatched: 10. The germline V gene has CDR1 SEHNR and CDR2 FQNEAQ (reference sequence). CDR3 length: 17 amino acids. The CDR3 region is CASSSADVLAGSYEQYF. CDR3 coding DNA: TGTGCCAGCAGCTCCGCGGATGTACTAGCGGGCTCCTACGAGCAGTACTTC.

The V call is TRBV7-9, the J call TRBJ2-7; 9 positions agree with TRBD1. The germline V gene has CDR1 SEHNR and CDR2 FQNEAQ (reference sequence). Trimming removed 5 bases from V and 6 bases from J; junction bases left unmatched: 11. This CDR3 has 15 amino acids. As DNA, the CDR3 is TGTGCCAGCAGCGGGACAGGGAGTCCTGTTAGCGAGCAGTACTTC. Its protein is CASSGTGSPVSEQYF.